This T cell receptor (beta chain) was retrieved from a study of T-cell memory formation after mild COVID-19. On the study more broadly: Each donor largely had its own TCR clusters.

5'RACE primed from the constant segment yielded TCR alpha and TCR beta cDNA libraries bearing sample barcodes and UMIs. MiXCR was run by TCRdb on the 5' RACE reads, yielding one entry per CDR3 protein. In the table there are just under 150,000 distinct CDR3 sequences, about 19% of which are singletons. This clonotype was detected a few times. Its antigen remains unidentified. General observations from the study: Cross-reactive memory appears to have joined, as suggested by some responding clones showing up in pre-infection memory.

Losses at the gene ends were 1 base for V and 7 bases for J; bases not matched to a gene: 4. The length of the CDR3 is 15 residues. Germline V CDR1 and CDR2: SEHNR, FQNEAQ (reference sequence). This sequence joins TRBV7-9 and TRBJ1-6; TRBD1 aligns across 7 bases. The sequenced sample was PBMCs or a T cell subset sorted from them (not recorded which). The clonotype comes from an adult woman who had mild COVID-19 (a few samples of this study predate the infection). Cell type and time point are not known. The CDR3 DNA reads as TGTGCCAGCAGCTTAGGCGGGACAGAGAATTCACCCCTCCACTTT. This encodes CASSLGGTENSPLHF.